This TCR beta chain was captured in a study of vaccination and CD4 T cells after COVID-19. Study information: The interval from dose two to post-vaccine sampling had a median of around 79 days, and it ranged from 14 to 241.

Treatment indicated: roughly ten-day PBMC culture with coronavirus spike peptide pools or control peptides (ViraFEST assay). Per well, 2 million to 2.5 million PBMCs were cultured in the presence of approximately 10 IU/ml IL-2 and approximately 9.5 ug/ml peptide pools. Half the growth medium was swapped for new IL-2 medium on days 3 and 7. Researchers used the Oncomine TCR Beta short-read assay to sequence DNA from cultured CD4+ T cells. TCRdb passed the PCR reads through MiXCR, listing each CDR3 protein once. This table has approximately 10,000 distinct CDR3 sequences, approximately 59% appearing once. Comments on this clonotype: What it binds is not known.

The V segment lost 1 base and the J segment 10 bases; nucleotides outside the gene matches: 9. Germline V CDR1 and CDR2: SGHTA, FQGNSA. This CDR3 region has 15 residues. This clonotype originated in a human donor with COVID-19. Sample: cultured CD4+ T cells from blood, taken after SARS-CoV-2 vaccination. This chain links TRBV7-2 with TRBJ2-3, with 9 nucleotides matching TRBD2. CDR3 sequence: CASSLDSGGYLPQYF. The CDR3, as DNA: TGTGCCAGCAGCTTAGATAGCGGGGGTTATTTGCCGCAGTATTTT.